One sample yielded the 31 T cell receptor beta chains listed below, sequenced in a study of cytomegalovirus exposure and HLA in healthy donors. It was with 60 Vbeta and 13 Jbeta primers that the PCR ran. TCRdb keeps only in-frame clones here, not all; method: immunoSEQ multiplex PCR. The sample has nearly 200,000 clones, around 79% seen once; the top ten hold 0.39%. Sequenced: PBMCs. The receptors originated from a male donor in good health and CMV-seropositive.

With respect to this clone: Germline is not matched at one junction end, which may reflect a read error. J is TRBJ2-7 and V is TRBV6-4; D possibly corresponds to TRBD2 (5 bases). Germline V gene data show CDR1 as MRHNA and CDR2 as SNTAGT. The CDR3 length is 9 residues. CDR3 DNA sequence: TGTGCCAGCAGTGGTGAGCGGTCGTTC. Protein sequence: CASSGERSF.

This clone was seen only once. V usage is TRBV5-1 and J usage is TRBJ2-3; tentative D call: TRBD1 (6 bases). The J call may be incorrect, as the DNA end agrees better with TRBJ2-1. The CDR3 runs 14 residues. Per the germline V gene, CDR1 is SGHRS and CDR2 is YFSETQ. For the CDR3, the DNA is TGCGCCAGCAGCAATGGACAGTTCTACAATGAGCAGTTCTTC. Amino acid sequence: CASSNGQFYNEQFF.

This chain joins TRBV5-1 and TRBJ1-2; 10 nucleotides agree with TRBD1. Looked up from germline, CDR1 is SGHRS and CDR2 is YFSETQ. The CDR3 runs to 15 residues. V was clipped by 4 bases and J by 6 bases; unmatched bases: 9. The CDR3 DNA reads as TGCGCCAGCAGCCAACCGGGACAGGGGTCAAATGGCTACACCTTC. Its protein is CASSQPGQGSNGYTF.

The rearrangement links TRBV6-5 to TRBJ2-7; possibly TRBD1 for D (5 bases). The germline V gene has CDR1 MNHEY and CDR2 SVGAGI. CDR3 length: 12 residues. V lost 4 bases, J lost 5 bases, and 9 bases lay in between. CDR3 sequence: CASSSKGHEQYF. CDR3 sequence (DNA): TGTGCCAGCAGTTCAAAGGGGCACGAGCAGTACTTC.

The chain employs TRBV19 and TRBJ2-3, with 8 bases aligning to TRBD2. The CDR3 runs 15 residues. The junction had 5 bases not matched to a gene; V was cut back by 5 bases and J by 1 base. In germline, CDR1 is LNHDA, CDR2 SQIVND (reference sequence). The CDR3 reads CASSSSGGGTDTQYF. DNA of the CDR3: TGTGCCAGTAGTTCCAGCGGGGGAGGCACAGATACGCAGTATTTT.

This clone came up once. The V and J genes are TRBV9 and TRBJ1-1, with D possibly matching TRBD1 (5 bases). The germline V and J ends were trimmed by 1 base and 3 bases, with 16 bases remaining between them. This CDR3 is built from 16 residues. CDR1 and CDR2 (germline): SGDLS, YYNGEE. This CDR3 is CASSVTDVGAYTEAFF. CDR3 DNA sequence: TGTGCCAGCAGCGTAACCGACGTAGGGGCCTACACTGAAGCTTTCTTT.

This chain joins TRBV5-4 and TRBJ2-1; 10 nucleotides line up with TRBD2. The V and J ends lost 4 bases and 7 bases, in that order; junction bases with no gene match: 11. CDR3 length: 16 residues. CDR1 is SGHNT, CDR2 YYREEE, per germline (reference sequence). CDR3 region: CASSLPPSGRGNEQFF. In DNA, the CDR3 is TGTGCCAGCAGCCTCCCGCCTAGCGGGAGAGGGAATGAGCAGTTCTTC. The whole variable domain, filled in from reference TRBV5-4 and TRBJ2-1, reads ETGVTQSPTHLIKTRGQQVTLRCSSQSGHNTVSWYQQALGQGPQFIFQYYREEENGRGNFPPRFSGLQFPNYSSELNVNALELDDSALYLCASSLPPSGRGNEQFFGPGTRLTVL.

A single count supports this clone. This chain uses TRBV4-3 with TRBJ1-1, with D uncertain. The CDR3 loop spans 13 amino acids. The germline V gene encodes CDR1 LGHNA and CDR2 YSLEER. The V end was cut by 0 bases, the J end by 3 bases, with 5 bases between. The CDR3 nucleotides read TGCGCCAGCAGCCAAGATCGAGACACTGAAGCTTTCTTT. It specifies CASSQDRDTEAFF.

V and J are TRBV5-4 and TRBJ2-2; tentatively, D is TRBD1 (5 bases). The ends were cut back, 4 bases at V and 6 bases at J, with 10 bases in the middle. This CDR3 region has 13 residues. Germline CDR1 reads SGHNT; CDR2 reads YYREEE (reference sequence). The chain's CDR3 is CASSGRDAGELFF. The CDR3 bases are TGTGCCAGCAGCGGCAGGGATGCCGGGGAGCTGTTTTTT.

The genes are TRBV6-5 and TRBJ1-2; 7 bases fit TRBD1. Trimming cost V 7 bases and J 4 bases; bases outside gene matches: 3. The germline CDR1 and CDR2 sequences are MNHEY and SVGAGI. The CDR3 has 12 residues. CDR3 nucleotide sequence: TGTGCCAGCACAGGGACAGCCTATGGCTACACCTTC. Encoded protein: CASTGTAYGYTF.

The chain carries TRBV27 and TRBJ2-7; 7 positions agree with TRBD1. Trimming removed 5 bases from V and 10 bases from J; junction bases left unmatched: 20. This CDR3 is 16 amino acids long. CDR1 MNHEY and CDR2 SMNVEV come from the germline V gene (reference sequence). The CDR3 bases are TGTGCCAGCAGTCCCCGGGACAGTCATCGCATTGGGGGCCAGTACTTC. Protein: CASSPRDSHRIGGQYF.

V is TRBV27 and J is TRBJ1-3, with D tentatively TRBD1 (5 bases). The CDR3 spans 15 residues. Trimming shortened V by 2 bases and J by 2 bases, and 10 bases separated the two germline ends. Germline V gives CDR1 MNHEY, CDR2 SMNVEV (reference sequence). Here the CDR3 DNA reads TGTGCCAGCAGTTTAACGGCAGGGACTGGAAACACCATATATTTT. Its translation is CASSLTAGTGNTIYF.

The chain recombines TRBV4-3 with TRBJ2-1, with 11 bases identical to TRBD2. Trimming removed 3 bases from V and 8 bases from J; junction bases left unmatched: 9. Looked up from germline, CDR1 is LGHNA and CDR2 is YSLEER. The length of the CDR3 is 16 residues. CDR3 nucleotides: TGCGCCAGCAGCCAGGGTACTAGCGGGAGCCTCCATGAGCAGTTCTTC. This codes for CASSQGTSGSLHEQFF.

The chain joins TRBV30 to TRBJ2-5; no reliable D call. Looked up from germline, CDR1 is GTSNPN and CDR2 is SVGIG (reference sequence). V lost 0 bases and J lost 4, with 9 bases in between. The CDR3 has 13 amino acids. CDR3 bases: TGTGCCTGGAGTGTAGAGCGCGGAGAGACCCAGTACTTC. This translates into CAWSVERGETQYF.

The V and J genes are TRBV7-9 and TRBJ1-2, with D unclear. CDR1 and CDR2 (germline): SEHNR, FQNEAQ (reference sequence). This CDR3 comprises 12 residues. V was pared by 1 base and J by 6 bases, with 6 bases between. The CDR3 here is CASSLDSNGYTF. The CDR3 DNA is TGTGCCAGCAGCTTAGACTCAAATGGCTACACCTTC.

This clone appeared once. V gene TRBV11-2 combines with J gene TRBJ2-1, with D possibly being TRBD2 (6 bases). Germline lookup yields CDR1 SGHAT and CDR2 FQNNGV. The V end was cut by 5 bases, the J end by 7 bases, with 24 bases between. The length of the CDR3 is 17 residues. The CDR3 sequence is CASSHMAGRGGINEQFF. Here the CDR3 DNA reads TGTGCCAGCAGCCACATGGCTGGGCGGGGTGGTATAAATGAGCAGTTCTTC.

Only a few counts were recorded for this clone. The chain joins TRBV18 to TRBJ2-6, with D perhaps matching TRBD2 (5 bases). Per germline, CDR1 KGHSH and CDR2 LQKENI. The CDR3 consists of 15 residues. The germline V and J ends were trimmed by 2 bases and 0 bases, with 5 bases remaining between them. The CDR3 loop is CASSPGSSGANVLTF. The CDR3 bases are TGTGCCAGCTCACCAGGGAGCTCTGGGGCCAACGTCCTGACTTTC.

This clone appeared a few times. The chain links TRBV19 to TRBJ2-5; 12 bases agree with TRBD2. Per the germline V gene, CDR1 is LNHDA and CDR2 is SQIVND (reference sequence). This CDR3 comprises 14 residues. V shed 6 bases, J shed 5 bases, and the junction held 4 bases outside the gene matches. The CDR3 here is CASSPGTSGETQYF. The CDR3 bases are TGTGCCAGTAGCCCCGGGACTAGCGGGGAGACCCAGTACTTC.

This sequence joins TRBV19 and TRBJ1-1; TRBD1 aligns across 7 bases. The length of the CDR3 is 14 residues. From germline, CDR1 is LNHDA and CDR2 SQIVND (reference sequence). Unmatched junction bases numbered 10, after V lost 5 bases and J lost 7 bases. The CDR3 DNA reads TGTGCCAGTAGTCCAGGGGGACAATCACTTGAAGCTTTCTTT. This codes for CASSPGGQSLEAFF.

V gene TRBV7-6 combines with J gene TRBJ1-1; D may be TRBD1 (6 bases). Germline V gene data show CDR1 as SGHVS and CDR2 as FNYEAQ. The CDR3 runs to 15 residues. Deletions cut 2 bases from V and 1 base from J, with 11 bases between. The CDR3 sequence is CASSLPVGQNTEAFF. The CDR3 DNA sequence: TGTGCCAGCAGCTTACCCGTGGGACAGAACACTGAAGCTTTCTTT. The complete variable domain, with remaining parts taken from reference TRBV7-6 and TRBJ1-1, reads GAGVSQSPRYKVTKRGQDVALRCDPISGHVSLYWYRQALGQGPEFLTYFNYEAQQDKSGLPNDRFSAERPEGSISTLTIQRTEQRDSAMYRCASSLPVGQNTEAFFGQGTRLTVV.

The rearrangement uses TRBV7-9 and TRBJ2-5; TRBD2 is a possible D gene (5 bases). This CDR3 spans 14 amino acids. The germline V gene has CDR1 SEHNR and CDR2 FQNEAQ (reference sequence). With 1 base removed from V and 2 bases from J, the gap between germline ends came to 8 bases. The CDR3 bases are TGTGCCAGCAGCTTAGTCGGGGTTCAAGAGACCCAGTACTTC. It encodes CASSLVGVQETQYF.

This clone was seen only a few times. Here the CDR3 reads CASSWTGEAGGNEQFF. The CDR3 DNA sequence: TGTGCCAGCAGTTGGACAGGGGAAGCGGGGGGCAATGAGCAGTTCTTC. The chain uses TRBV6-5 and TRBJ2-1, with D perhaps TRBD1 or TRBD2 (9 bases each). CDR3 length equals 16 residues. Between the trimmed V and J ends, which lost 4 bases and 6 bases, there was a span of 19 bases. CDR1 is MNHEY and CDR2 is SVGAGI in the germline V gene.

This rearrangement joins TRBV29-1 to TRBJ2-1; 15 nucleotides align to TRBD2. V was pared by 7 bases and J by 6 bases, with 4 bases of the junction left unmatched. The CDR3 loop spans 14 amino acids. In germline, CDR1 is SQVTM, CDR2 ANQGSEA. The CDR3 sequence is CSGRGLAGGNEQFF. CDR3 sequence (DNA): TGCAGCGGGAGGGGACTAGCGGGGGGCAATGAGCAGTTCTTC.

The chain links TRBV2 to TRBJ2-2; D might be TRBD1 (5 bases). This CDR3 is built from 13 residues. CDR1 is SNHLY, CDR2 FYNNEI, per germline. Trimming took off 10 bases at V and 5 bases at J, with 14 bases between the two ends. CDR3 region: CATGFQGTGELFF. The CDR3 region has the DNA TGTGCCACAGGATTCCAGGGAACCGGGGAGCTGTTTTTT.

This chain joins TRBV5-4 and TRBJ2-3; perhaps TRBD1 as D (6 bases). Germline V gives CDR1 SGHNT, CDR2 YYREEE (reference sequence). Between the trimmed V and J ends, which lost 4 bases and 4 bases, there was a span of 13 bases. This CDR3 region has 14 residues. The CDR3 DNA reads TGTGCCAGCAGCCCCCAGGGGCAGGCAGATACGCAGTATTTT. Translation: CASSPQGQADTQYF.

The V and J genes are TRBV7-9 and TRBJ1-2; D not certain. Trimming removed 5 bases at V and 5 bases at J, with 9 bases between. Germline lookup yields CDR1 SEHNR and CDR2 FQNEAQ (reference sequence). This CDR3 contains 12 residues. CDR3: CASSPKEYGYTF. Here the CDR3 DNA reads TGTGCCAGCAGCCCGAAGGAGTATGGCTACACCTTC.

This clone was recorded once. This chain joins TRBV10-3 and TRBJ2-7; 9 bases are shared with TRBD1. The CDR3 is made up of 15 amino acids. J was trimmed by 3 bases and V by 3 bases; bases with no gene match: 6. Per germline, CDR1 ENHRY and CDR2 SYGVKD. The CDR3 region is CAISEKAGQGYEQYF. The CDR3, as DNA: TGTGCCATCAGTGAAAAGGCGGGACAGGGCTACGAGCAGTACTTC.

This clone was seen just once. The V call is TRBV28, the J call TRBJ2-7; 12 bases line up with TRBD2. Germline trimming cut 3 bases from V and 7 bases from J; bases unmatched to any gene: 10. This CDR3 is 16 amino acids long. Looked up from germline, CDR1 is MDHEN and CDR2 is SYDVKM. The CDR3 DNA is TGTGCCAGCAGTTTGTGGCTAGCGGGAGGGCCGGGGGAGCAGTACTTC. Amino acids: CASSLWLAGGPGEQYF.

The chain is built from TRBV10-3 and TRBJ1-1, with D unresolved. Per germline, CDR1 ENHRY and CDR2 SYGVKD. CDR3 length equals 16 residues. Trimming took 0 bases from V and 0 from J, leaving 11 bases between them. The CDR3 loop is CAISESSREVNTEAFF. Written as DNA, the CDR3 is TGTGCCATCAGTGAGTCGAGTAGGGAGGTGAACACTGAAGCTTTCTTT.

The CDR3: CASSHDRTGGGYTF. The CDR3, as DNA: TGTGCCAGCAGCCATGACAGGACAGGGGGAGGCTACACCTTC. The rearrangement uses TRBV14 and TRBJ1-2; 10 nucleotides match TRBD1. Germline CDR1 SGHDN, CDR2 FVKESK. The V gene end was trimmed by 3 bases and the J gene end by 8 bases; junction bases not matched to a gene: 6. The CDR3 spans 14 residues.

The rearrangement uses TRBV29-1 and TRBJ2-1, with D possibly being TRBD2 (6 bases). V dropped 7 bases and J dropped 9 bases, with 22 bases sitting between them. The CDR3 is 14 amino acids. The germline gives CDR1 SQVTM, CDR2 ANQGSEA. The CDR3: CSASSGTARGEQFF. CDR3 nucleotide sequence: TGCAGCGCTTCATCCGGGACTGCTCGTGGTGAGCAGTTCTTC.